The clone carrying this T cell receptor (beta chain) was seen more than once but under ten times. Its antigen is unknown. The CDR3 extends over 16 amino acids. V was clipped by 5 bases and J by 3 bases; unmatched bases: 6. From germline, CDR1 is SGHNT and CDR2 YYREEE (reference sequence). The PCR was carried out with 60 Vbeta primers and 13 Jbeta primers. Clones were read by immunoSEQ multiplex PCR, and TCRdb kept only the in-frame ones, dropping some. This repertoire shows some 160,000 clones, about 64% found once; its top ten account for about 4.5%. These data belong to a study of cytomegalovirus exposure and HLA in healthy donors. Study-wide results and caveats: Among the sequence variants, a highly shared cluster was likely an artifact of sequencing.

The sample taken for sequencing was PBMCs. This chain links TRBV5-4 with TRBJ2-2, with 11 bases identical to TRBD2. This clonotype was sampled from a man between 60 and 70 years old in good health and CMV-seronegative. The CDR3 region is CASSPGTSGYTGELFF. The CDR3 DNA sequence: TGTGCCAGCAGTCCGGGGACTAGCGGTTACACCGGGGAGCTGTTTTTT.